This T cell receptor (beta chain) emerged from a study of T cells in Graves' hyperthyroidism and ophthalmopathy. On the study more broadly: At initial diagnosis, before any treatment had begun, peripheral blood was obtained.

This clonotype appeared a few times. Its antigen is not identified. The germline gives CDR1 SNHLY, CDR2 FYNNEI. This CDR3 has 14 residues. Trimming at V came to 3 bases and at J to 3 bases, leaving 4 bases not matched to a gene. Uncontrolled infection, other autoimmune disease, pregnancy or lactation excluded patients. Amplification of TCR beta CDR3 regions was performed using RNA transcripts as template. Primed by the HTBI set, a first-round RT-PCR was run on the TCR CDR3. In TCRdb, the multiplex PCR reads were re-called with MiXCR into one record per CDR3 protein. In the table there are more than 600,000 distinct CDR3 sequences, about a sixth of which are singletons. Study-level findings and limits: Most thyroid-expanded clonotypes above 0.001 were also found in blood. Ophthalmopathy, which appeared later, was predicted by the model a median around 6.5 months before onset.

The material sequenced was blood. The rearrangement links TRBV2 to TRBJ1-1; 7 nucleotides align to TRBD1. The clonotype was recovered from a man aged 18-30 years with Graves' hyperthyroidism. The CDR3: CASSDPGQDTEAFF. The CDR3 DNA is TGTGCCAGCAGTGACCCCGGACAGGACACTGAAGCTTTCTTT.